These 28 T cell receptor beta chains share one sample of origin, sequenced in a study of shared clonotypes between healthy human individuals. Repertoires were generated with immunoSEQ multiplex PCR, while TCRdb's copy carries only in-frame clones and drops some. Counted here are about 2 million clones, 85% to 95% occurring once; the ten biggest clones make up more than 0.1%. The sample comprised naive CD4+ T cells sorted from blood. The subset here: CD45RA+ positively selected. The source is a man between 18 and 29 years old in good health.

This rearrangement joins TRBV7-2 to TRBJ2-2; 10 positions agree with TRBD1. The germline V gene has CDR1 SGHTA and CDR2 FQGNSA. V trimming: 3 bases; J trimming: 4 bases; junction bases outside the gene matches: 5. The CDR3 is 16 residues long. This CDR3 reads CASSLGQGSITGELFF. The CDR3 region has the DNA TGTGCCAGCAGCTTGGGACAGGGGTCAATCACCGGGGAGCTGTTTTTT.

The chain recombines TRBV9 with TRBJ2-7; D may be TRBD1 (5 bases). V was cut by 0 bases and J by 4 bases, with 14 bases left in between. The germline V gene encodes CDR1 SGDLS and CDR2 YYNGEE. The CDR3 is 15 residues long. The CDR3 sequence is CASSVDPGQQYEQYF. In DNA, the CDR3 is TGTGCCAGCAGCGTAGATCCAGGGCAACAGTACGAGCAGTACTTC.

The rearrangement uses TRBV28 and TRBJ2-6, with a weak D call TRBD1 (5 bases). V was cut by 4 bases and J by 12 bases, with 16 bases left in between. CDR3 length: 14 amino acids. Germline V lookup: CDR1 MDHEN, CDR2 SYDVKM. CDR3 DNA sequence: TGTGCCAGCAGTTCTCAGCAGGTTCAGGGCGTCCTGACTTTC. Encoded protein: CASSSQQVQGVLTF. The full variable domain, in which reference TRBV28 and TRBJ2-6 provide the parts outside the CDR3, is DVKVTQSSRYLVKRTGEKVFLECVQDMDHENMFWYRQDPGLGLRLIYFSYDVKMKEKGDIPEGYSVSREKKERFSLILESASTNQTSMYLCASSSQQVQGVLTFGAGSRLTVL.

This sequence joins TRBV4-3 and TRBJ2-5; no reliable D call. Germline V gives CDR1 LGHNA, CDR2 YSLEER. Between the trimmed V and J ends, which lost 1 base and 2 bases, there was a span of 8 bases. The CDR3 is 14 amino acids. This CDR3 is CASSQAAGQETQYF. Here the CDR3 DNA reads TGCGCCAGCAGCCAAGCGGCAGGACAAGAGACCCAGTACTTC.

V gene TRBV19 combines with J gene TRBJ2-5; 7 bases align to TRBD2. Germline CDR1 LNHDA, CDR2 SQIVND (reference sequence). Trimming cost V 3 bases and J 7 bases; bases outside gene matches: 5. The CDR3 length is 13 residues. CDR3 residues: CASSIRLAGTQYF. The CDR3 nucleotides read TGTGCCAGTAGTATCCGACTAGCCGGGACCCAGTACTTC.

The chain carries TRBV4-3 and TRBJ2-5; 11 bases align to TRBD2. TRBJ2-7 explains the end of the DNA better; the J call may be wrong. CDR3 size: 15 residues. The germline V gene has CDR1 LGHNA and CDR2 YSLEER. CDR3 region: CASSLGLAGSYEQYF. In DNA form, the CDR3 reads TGCGCCAGCAGCCTCGGACTAGCGGGTTCATACGAGCAGTACTTC.

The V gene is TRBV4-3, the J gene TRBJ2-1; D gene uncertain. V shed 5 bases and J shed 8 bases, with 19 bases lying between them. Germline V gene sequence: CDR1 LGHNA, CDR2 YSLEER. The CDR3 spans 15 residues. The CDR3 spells CASSADLVDRYEQFF. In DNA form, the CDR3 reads TGCGCCAGCAGCGCCGACTTAGTAGATCGGTATGAGCAGTTCTTC.

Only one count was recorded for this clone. CDR3 protein: CASSEVGDRGRNTQYF. DNA for the CDR3: TGTGCCAGCAGTGAAGTGGGAGACAGGGGGCGGAATACGCAGTATTTT. The chain has TRBV2 and TRBJ2-3; 10 bases map to TRBD1. V lost 1 base to trimming and J lost 7 bases; unmatched junction nucleotides: 8. Per germline, CDR1 SNHLY and CDR2 FYNNEI. The CDR3 runs 16 residues.

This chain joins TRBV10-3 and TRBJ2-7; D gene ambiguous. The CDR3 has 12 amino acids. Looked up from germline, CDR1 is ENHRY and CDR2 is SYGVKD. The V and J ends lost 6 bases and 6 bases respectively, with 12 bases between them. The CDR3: CAIREVSREQYF. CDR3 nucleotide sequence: TGTGCCATCAGGGAAGTCTCTCGCGAGCAGTACTTC.

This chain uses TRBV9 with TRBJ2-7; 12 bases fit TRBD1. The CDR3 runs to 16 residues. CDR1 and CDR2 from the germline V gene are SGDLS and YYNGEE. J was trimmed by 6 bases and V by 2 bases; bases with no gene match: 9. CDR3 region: CASSVDPGQGASEQYF. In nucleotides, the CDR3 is TGTGCCAGCAGCGTTGATCCGGGACAGGGGGCCTCCGAGCAGTACTTC.

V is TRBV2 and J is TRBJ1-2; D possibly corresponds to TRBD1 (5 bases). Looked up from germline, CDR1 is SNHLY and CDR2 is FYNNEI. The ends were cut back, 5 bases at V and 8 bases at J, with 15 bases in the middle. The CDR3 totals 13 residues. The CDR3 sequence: CASSSTGLAGYTF. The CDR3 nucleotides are TGTGCCAGCAGTTCAACAGGACTGGCGGGCTACACCTTC.

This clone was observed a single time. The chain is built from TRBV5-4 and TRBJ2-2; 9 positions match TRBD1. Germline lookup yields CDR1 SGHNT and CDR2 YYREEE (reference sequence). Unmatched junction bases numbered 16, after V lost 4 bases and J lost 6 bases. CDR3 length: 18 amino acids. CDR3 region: CASSRPRDRAIGPGELFF. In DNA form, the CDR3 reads TGTGCCAGCAGCCGTCCCCGGGACAGGGCCATAGGACCCGGGGAGCTGTTTTTT.

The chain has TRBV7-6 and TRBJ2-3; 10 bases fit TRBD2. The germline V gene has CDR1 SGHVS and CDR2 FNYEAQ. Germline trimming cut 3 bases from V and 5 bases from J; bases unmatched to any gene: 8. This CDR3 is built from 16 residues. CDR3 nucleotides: TGTGCCAGCAGCTTGTCAGCGGGAGGGCCTGGAGATACGCAGTATTTT. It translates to CASSLSAGGPGDTQYF.

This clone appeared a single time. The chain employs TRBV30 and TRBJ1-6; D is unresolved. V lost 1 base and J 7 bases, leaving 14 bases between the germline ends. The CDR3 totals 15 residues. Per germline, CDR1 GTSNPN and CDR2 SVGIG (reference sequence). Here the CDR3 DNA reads TGTGCCTGGAGTGGACTCGGCAGACCCAATTCACCCCTCCACTTT. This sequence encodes CAWSGLGRPNSPLHF.

The CDR3 DNA reads TGTGCCAGCTCACTCCAGGGGGTCTCCTACGAGCAGTACTTC. Translation gives CASSLQGVSYEQYF. This chain uses TRBV18 with TRBJ2-7, with 7 bases lining up with TRBD1. V lost 4 bases, J lost 0 bases, and 3 bases stayed unmatched. CDR3 length: 14 residues. Germline assignment: CDR1 KGHSH and CDR2 LQKENI.

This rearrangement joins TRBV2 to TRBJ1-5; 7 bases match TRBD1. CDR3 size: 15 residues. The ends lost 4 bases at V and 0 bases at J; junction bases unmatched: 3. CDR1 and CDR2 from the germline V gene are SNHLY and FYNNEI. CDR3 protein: CASSGQGRSNQPQHF. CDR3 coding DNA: TGTGCCAGCAGTGGACAGGGTCGTAGCAATCAGCCCCAGCATTTT.

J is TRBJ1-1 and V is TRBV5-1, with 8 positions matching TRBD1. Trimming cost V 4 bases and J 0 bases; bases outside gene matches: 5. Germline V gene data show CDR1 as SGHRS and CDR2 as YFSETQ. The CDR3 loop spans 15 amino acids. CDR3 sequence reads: CASSQEQGVNTEAFF. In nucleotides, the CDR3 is TGCGCCAGCAGCCAAGAACAGGGGGTGAACACTGAAGCTTTCTTT.

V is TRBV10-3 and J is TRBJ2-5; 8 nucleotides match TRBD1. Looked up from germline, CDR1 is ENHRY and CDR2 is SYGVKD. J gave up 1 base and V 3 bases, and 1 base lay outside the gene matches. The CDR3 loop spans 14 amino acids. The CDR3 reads CAISDGQGQETQYF. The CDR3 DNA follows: TGTGCCATCAGTGACGGACAGGGCCAAGAGACCCAGTACTTC.

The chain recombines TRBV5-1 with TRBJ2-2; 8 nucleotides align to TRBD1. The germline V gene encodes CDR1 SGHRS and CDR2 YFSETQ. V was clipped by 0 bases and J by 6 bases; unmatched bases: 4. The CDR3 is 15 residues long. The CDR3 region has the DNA TGCGCCAGCAGCTTGGTACAGGGGGAGGCCGGGGAGCTGTTTTTT. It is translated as CASSLVQGEAGELFF. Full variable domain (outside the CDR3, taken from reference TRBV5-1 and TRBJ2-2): KAGVTQTPRYLIKTRGQQVTLSCSPISGHRSVSWYQQTPGQGLQFLFEYFSETQRNKGNFPGRFSGRQFSNSRSEMNVSTLELGDSALYLCASSLVQGEAGELFFGEGSRLTVL.

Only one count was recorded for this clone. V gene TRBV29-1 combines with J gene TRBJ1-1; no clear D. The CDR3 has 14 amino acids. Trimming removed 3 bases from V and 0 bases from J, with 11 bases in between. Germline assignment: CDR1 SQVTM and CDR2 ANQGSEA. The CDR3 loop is CSVDVSGVNTEAFF. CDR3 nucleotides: TGCAGCGTTGATGTGTCCGGGGTGAACACTGAAGCTTTCTTT. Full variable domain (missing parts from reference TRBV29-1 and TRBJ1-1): SAVISQKPSRDICQRGTSLTIQCQVDSQVTMMFWYRQQPGQSLTLIATANQGSEATYESGFVIDKFPISRPNLTFSTLTVSNMSPEDSSIYLCSVDVSGVNTEAFFGQGTRLTVV.

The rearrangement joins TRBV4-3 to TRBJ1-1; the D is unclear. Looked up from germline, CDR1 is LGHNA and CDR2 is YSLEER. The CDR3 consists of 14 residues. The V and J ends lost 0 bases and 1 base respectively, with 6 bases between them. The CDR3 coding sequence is TGCGCCAGCAGCCAAGATATCGAGAACACTGAAGCTTTCTTT. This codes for CASSQDIENTEAFF.

DNA for the CDR3: TGTGCCAGCATTAGGACAGTCGGGACCAAATCCTACGAGCAGTACTTC. This translates into CASIRTVGTKSYEQYF. The chain has TRBV11-2 and TRBJ2-7, with a possible D match to TRBD1 (6 bases). Germline CDR1 reads SGHAT; CDR2 reads FQNNGV. The CDR3 totals 16 residues. Trimming removed 7 bases at V and 1 base at J, with 20 bases between.

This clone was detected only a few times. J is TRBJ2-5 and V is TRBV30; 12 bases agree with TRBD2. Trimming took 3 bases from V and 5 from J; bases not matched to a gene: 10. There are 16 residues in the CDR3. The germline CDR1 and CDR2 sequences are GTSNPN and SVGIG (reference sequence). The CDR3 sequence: CAWRSSGRAVGETQYF. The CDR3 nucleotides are TGTGCCTGGAGGTCTAGCGGGAGGGCCGTCGGGGAGACCCAGTACTTC.

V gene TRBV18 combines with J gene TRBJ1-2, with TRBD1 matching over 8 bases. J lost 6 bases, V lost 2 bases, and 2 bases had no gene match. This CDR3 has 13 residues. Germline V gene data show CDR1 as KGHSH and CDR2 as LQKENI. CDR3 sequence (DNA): TGTGCCAGCTCACCAGACAGGGGCAATGGCTACACCTTC. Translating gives CASSPDRGNGYTF.

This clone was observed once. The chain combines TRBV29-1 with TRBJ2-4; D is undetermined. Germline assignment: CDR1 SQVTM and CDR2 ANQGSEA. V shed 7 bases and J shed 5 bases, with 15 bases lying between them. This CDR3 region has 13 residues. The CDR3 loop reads CSAQDGGQNIQYF. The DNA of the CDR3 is TGCAGCGCTCAGGATGGTGGTCAAAACATTCAGTACTTC.

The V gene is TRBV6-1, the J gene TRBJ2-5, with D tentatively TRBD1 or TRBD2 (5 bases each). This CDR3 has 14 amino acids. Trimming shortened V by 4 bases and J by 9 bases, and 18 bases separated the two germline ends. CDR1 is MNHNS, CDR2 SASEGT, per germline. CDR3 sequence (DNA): TGTGCCAGCAGTGGGACACTTCTGGTGGAGGCCCAGTACTTC. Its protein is CASSGTLLVEAQYF.

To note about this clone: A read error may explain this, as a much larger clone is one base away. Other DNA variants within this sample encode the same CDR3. The CDR3 sequence is CASSRGSYEQYF. Here the CDR3 DNA reads TGTGCCAGCAGTAGGGGCTCCTACGAGCAGTACTTC. This chain uses TRBV6-1 with TRBJ2-7; the D gene is possibly TRBD1 (5 bases). The CDR3 spans 12 residues. Trimming removed 5 bases from V and 0 bases from J, with 5 bases in between. Germline CDR1 MNHNS, CDR2 SASEGT.

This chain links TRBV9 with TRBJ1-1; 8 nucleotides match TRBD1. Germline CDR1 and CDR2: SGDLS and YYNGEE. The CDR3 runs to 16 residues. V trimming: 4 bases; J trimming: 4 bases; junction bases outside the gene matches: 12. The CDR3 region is CASSPRTGLGGTEAFF. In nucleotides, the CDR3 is TGTGCCAGCAGCCCTCGGACAGGGTTGGGGGGCACTGAAGCTTTCTTT. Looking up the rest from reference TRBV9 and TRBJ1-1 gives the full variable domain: DSGVTQTPKHLITATGQRVTLRCSPRSGDLSVYWYQQSLDQGLQFLIQYYNGEERAKGNILERFSAQQFPDLHSELNLSSLELGDSALYFCASSPRTGLGGTEAFFGQGTRLTVV.